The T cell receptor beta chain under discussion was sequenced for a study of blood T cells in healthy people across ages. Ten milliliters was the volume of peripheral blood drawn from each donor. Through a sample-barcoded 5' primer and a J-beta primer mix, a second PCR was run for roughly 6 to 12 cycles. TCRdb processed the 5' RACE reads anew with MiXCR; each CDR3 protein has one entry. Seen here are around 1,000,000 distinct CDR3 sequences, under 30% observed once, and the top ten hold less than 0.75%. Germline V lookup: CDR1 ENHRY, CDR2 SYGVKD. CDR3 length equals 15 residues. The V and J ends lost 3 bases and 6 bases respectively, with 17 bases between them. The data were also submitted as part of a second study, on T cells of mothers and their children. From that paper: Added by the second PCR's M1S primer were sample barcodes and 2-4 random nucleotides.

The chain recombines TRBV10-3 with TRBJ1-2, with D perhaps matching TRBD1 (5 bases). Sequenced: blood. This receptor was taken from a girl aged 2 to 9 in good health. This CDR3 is CAISETGRGQDGYTF. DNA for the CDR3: TGTGCCATCAGTGAAACGGGGAGGGGTCAGGATGGCTACACCTTC.